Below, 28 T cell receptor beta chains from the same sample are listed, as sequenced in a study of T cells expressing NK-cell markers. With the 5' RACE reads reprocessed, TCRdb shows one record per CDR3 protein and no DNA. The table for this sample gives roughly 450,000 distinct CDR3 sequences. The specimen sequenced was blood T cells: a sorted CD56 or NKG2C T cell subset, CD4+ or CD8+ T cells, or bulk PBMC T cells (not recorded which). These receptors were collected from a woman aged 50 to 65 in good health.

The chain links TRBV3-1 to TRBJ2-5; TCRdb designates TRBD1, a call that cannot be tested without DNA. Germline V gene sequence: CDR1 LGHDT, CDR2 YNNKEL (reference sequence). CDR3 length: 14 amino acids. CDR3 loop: CASSPGTVQETQYF.

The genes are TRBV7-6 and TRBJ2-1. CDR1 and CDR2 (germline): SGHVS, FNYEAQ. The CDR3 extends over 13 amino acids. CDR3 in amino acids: CASSLNFGDEQFF.

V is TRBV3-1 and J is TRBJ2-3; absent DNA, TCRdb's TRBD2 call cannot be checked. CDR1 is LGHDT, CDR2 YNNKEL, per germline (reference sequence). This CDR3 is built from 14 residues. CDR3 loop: CASSEGGRTDTQYF.

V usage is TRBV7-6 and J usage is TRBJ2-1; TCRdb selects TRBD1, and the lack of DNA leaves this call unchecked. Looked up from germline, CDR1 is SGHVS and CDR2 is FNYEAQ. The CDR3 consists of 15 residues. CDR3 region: CASSLWGSNENEQFF.

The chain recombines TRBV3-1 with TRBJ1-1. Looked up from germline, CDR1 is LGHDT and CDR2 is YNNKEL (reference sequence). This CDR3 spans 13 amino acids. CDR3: CASSQKTNTEAFF.

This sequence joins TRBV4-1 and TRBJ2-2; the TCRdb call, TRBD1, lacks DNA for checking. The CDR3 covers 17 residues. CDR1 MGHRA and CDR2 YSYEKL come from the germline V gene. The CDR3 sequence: CASSQDQGATNTGELFF.

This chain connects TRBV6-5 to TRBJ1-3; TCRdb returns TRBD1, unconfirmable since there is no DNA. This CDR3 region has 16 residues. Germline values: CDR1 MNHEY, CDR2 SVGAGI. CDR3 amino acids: CASSRGQAASGNTIYF.

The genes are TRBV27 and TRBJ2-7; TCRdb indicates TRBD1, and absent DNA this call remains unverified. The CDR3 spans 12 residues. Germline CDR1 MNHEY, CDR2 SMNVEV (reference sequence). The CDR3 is CASSHRGLEQYF.

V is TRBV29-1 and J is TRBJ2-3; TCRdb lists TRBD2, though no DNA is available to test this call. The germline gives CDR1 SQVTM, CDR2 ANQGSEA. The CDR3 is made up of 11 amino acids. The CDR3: CSVQEADTQYF.

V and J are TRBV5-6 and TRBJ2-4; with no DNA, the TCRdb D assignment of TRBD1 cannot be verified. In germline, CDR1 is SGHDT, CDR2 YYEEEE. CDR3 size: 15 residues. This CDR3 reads CASSLWSQGGNIQYF.

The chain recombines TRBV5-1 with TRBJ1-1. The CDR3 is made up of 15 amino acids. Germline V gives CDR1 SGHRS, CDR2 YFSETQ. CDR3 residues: CASSTNAAGNTEAFF. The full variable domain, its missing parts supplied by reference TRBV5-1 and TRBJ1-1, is KAGVTQTPRYLIKTRGQQVTLSCSPISGHRSVSWYQQTPGQGLQFLFEYFSETQRNKGNFPGRFSGRQFSNSRSEMNVSTLELGDSALYLCASSTNAAGNTEAFFGQGTRLTVV.

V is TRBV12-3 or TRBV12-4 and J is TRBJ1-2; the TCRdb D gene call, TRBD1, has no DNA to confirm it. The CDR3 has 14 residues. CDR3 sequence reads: CASSFMTGRFGYTF.

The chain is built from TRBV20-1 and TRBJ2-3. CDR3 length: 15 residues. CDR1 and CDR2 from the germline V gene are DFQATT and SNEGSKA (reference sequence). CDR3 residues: CSARNLAEVTDTQYF.

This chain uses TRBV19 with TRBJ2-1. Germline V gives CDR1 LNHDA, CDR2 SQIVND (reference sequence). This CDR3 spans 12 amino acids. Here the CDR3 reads CASSNGYNEQFF.

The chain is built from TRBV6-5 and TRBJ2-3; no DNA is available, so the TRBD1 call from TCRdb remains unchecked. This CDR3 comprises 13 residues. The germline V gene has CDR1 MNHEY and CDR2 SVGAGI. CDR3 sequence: CATSGPHTDTQYF.

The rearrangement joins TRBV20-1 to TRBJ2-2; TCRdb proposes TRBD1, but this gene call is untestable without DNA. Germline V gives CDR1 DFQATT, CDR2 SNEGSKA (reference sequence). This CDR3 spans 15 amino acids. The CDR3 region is CSARGARDPTGELFF.

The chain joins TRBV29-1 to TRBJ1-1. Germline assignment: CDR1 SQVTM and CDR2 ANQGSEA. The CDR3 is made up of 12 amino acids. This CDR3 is CSAQGGRTEAFF.

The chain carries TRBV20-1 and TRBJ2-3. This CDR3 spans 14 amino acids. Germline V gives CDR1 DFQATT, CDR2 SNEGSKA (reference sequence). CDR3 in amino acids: CSASRGTSTDTQYF.

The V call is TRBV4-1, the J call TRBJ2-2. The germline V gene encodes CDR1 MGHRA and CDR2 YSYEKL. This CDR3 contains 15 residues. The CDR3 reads CASSQDLRVTGELFF.

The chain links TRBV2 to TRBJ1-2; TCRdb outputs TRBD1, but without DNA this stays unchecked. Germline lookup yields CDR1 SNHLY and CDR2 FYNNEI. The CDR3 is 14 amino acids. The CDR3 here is CASWGRGQSYGYTF.

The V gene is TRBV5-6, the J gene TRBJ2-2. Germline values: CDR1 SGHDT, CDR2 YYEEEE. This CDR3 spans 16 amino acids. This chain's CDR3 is CASSAWWQLEAGELFF.

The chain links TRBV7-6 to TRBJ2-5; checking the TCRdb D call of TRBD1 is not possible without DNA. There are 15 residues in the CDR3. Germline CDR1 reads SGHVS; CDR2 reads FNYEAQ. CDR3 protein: CASSRWTGGQETQYF.

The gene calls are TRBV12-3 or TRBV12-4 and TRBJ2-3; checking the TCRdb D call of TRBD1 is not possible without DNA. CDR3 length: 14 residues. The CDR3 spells CASRSGYPTDTQYF.

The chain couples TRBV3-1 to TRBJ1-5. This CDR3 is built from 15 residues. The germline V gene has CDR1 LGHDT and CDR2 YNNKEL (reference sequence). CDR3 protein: CASSQGVRANQPQHF.

This CDR3 is CSASGGVNTEAFF. The rearrangement uses TRBV20-1 and TRBJ1-1; TCRdb returns TRBD1, unconfirmable since there is no DNA. From germline, CDR1 is DFQATT and CDR2 SNEGSKA (reference sequence). The CDR3 has 13 amino acids.

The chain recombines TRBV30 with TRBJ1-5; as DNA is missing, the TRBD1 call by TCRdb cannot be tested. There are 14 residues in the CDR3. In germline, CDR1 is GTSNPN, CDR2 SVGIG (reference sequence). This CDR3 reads CAWRTGGSNQPQHF.

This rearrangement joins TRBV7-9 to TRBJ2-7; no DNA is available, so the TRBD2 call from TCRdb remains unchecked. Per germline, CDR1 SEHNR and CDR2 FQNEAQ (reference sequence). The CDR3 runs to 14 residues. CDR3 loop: CASSLRATKWEQYF.

The CDR3 reads CASIKTSGLPETQYF. The V call is TRBV5-5, the J call TRBJ2-5; there is no DNA to check the TCRdb D call of TRBD2. Germline V CDR1 and CDR2: SGHKS, YYEKEE (reference sequence). The CDR3 runs to 15 residues.